One sample yielded the 32 T cell receptor beta chains listed below, sequenced in a study of lymphopenia after photon versus proton radiotherapy (dated by TCRdb to about 2019). Receptor libraries were prepared by the immunoSEQ multiplex PCR assay. TCRdb obtained this table from immuneACCESS and retained in-frame rearrangements with V and J assigned. These tables miss some clones; where compared with another copy, unresolved V genes account for less than half of the shortfall, and the remainder is unexplained. This sample lists approximately 50,000 clones; around 82% were detected once. Together, the top ten hold over 25% of the sample. The sequences come from peripheral blood, collected from a patient treated with photon-based radiotherapy. Receptors were obtained from a man aged 50-59 years with gastric cancer.

This clone was detected once. The junction differs from germline at one of its ends, possibly a read error. CDR3 coding DNA: TGTGCCAGCTCACGGGACAGGGGGCAGAACCCTGAAGCTTTCTTT. This encodes CASSRDRGQNPEAFF. This chain connects TRBV18 to TRBJ1-1; the match to TRBD1 covers 12 bases. Germline CDR1 is KGHSH and CDR2 is LQKENI. CDR3 length: 15 amino acids.

This chain uses TRBV7-8 with TRBJ2-1, with 8 positions matching TRBD2. The junction had 15 bases not matched to a gene; V was cut back by 5 bases and J by 9 bases. Germline V gene lookup returns CDR1 SGHVS and CDR2 FQNEAQ. This CDR3 is built from 16 residues. CDR3 bases: TGTGCCAGCAGCCCGGGGGGGCCAGGGATTGGAGGTGAGCAGTTCTTC. This codes for CASSPGGPGIGGEQFF.

This chain links TRBV5-1 with TRBJ2-3; weak D call: TRBD2 (6 bases). Germline assignment: CDR1 SGHRS and CDR2 YFSETQ. V lost 0 bases to trimming and J lost 1 base, with 6 bases between them. This CDR3 comprises 14 residues. The CDR3 bases are TGCGCCAGCAGCTTGGCTAGCGGCACAGATACGCAGTATTTT. The encoded protein is CASSLASGTDTQYF. The full variable domain, with the rest looked up from reference TRBV5-1 and TRBJ2-3, is KAGVTQTPRYLIKTRGQQVTLSCSPISGHRSVSWYQQTPGQGLQFLFEYFSETQRNKGNFPGRFSGRQFSNSRSEMNVSTLELGDSALYLCASSLASGTDTQYFGPGTRLTVL.

The CDR3 DNA reads as TGTGCCAGCACACCAAACGGGGATGAGCAGTTCTTC. Amino acid sequence: CASTPNGDEQFF. The chain carries TRBV5-5 and TRBJ2-1, with D perhaps TRBD2 (5 bases). The CDR3 has 12 amino acids. Trimming took off 6 bases at V and 8 bases at J, with 12 bases between the two ends. CDR1 and CDR2 (germline): SGHKS, YYEKEE (reference sequence).

This chain uses TRBV11-2 with TRBJ1-1; D is perhaps TRBD1 (6 bases). CDR3 size: 13 residues. Trimming shortened V by 5 bases and J by 1 base, and 8 bases separated the two germline ends. Per germline, CDR1 SGHAT and CDR2 FQNNGV. CDR3 protein: CASSRDKNTEAFF. In DNA, the CDR3 is TGTGCCAGCAGCCGGGACAAGAACACTGAAGCTTTCTTT.

The gene calls are TRBV30 and TRBJ2-2; TRBD2 matches at 10 bases. CDR1 GTSNPN and CDR2 SVGIG come from the germline V gene (reference sequence). With 2 bases clipped from V and 5 bases from J, the junction kept 8 bases outside the gene matches. CDR3 length: 16 amino acids. CDR3 sequence (DNA): TGTGCCTGGAGTCGGATAGCGGGAGGAAAGACCGGGGAGCTGTTTTTT. Its translation: CAWSRIAGGKTGELFF. The full variable domain, with the rest looked up from reference TRBV30 and TRBJ2-2, is SQTIHQWPATLVQPVGSPLSLECTVEGTSNPNLYWYRQAAGRGLQLLFYSVGIGQISSEVPQNLSASRPQDRQFILSSKKLLLSDSGFYLCAWSRIAGGKTGELFFGEGSRLTVL.

DNA for the CDR3: TGTGCCAGCAGCTTTAGGTCCAGGGCTGATAATTCACCCCTCCACTTT. This encodes CASSFRSRADNSPLHF. This sequence joins TRBV11-2 and TRBJ1-6; a weak D match, TRBD1 (5 bases). CDR3 length: 16 residues. Germline V gene data show CDR1 as SGHAT and CDR2 as FQNNGV. V was shortened by 3 bases and J by 5 bases, with 14 bases between the two germline ends.

V is TRBV28 and J is TRBJ2-5, with 7 bases fitting TRBD1. The CDR3 spans 15 residues. Germline V gene sequence: CDR1 MDHEN, CDR2 SYDVKM. V dropped 6 bases and J dropped 1; count of bases not matched to a gene: 8. This CDR3 is CASSEATGLQETQYF. CDR3 bases: TGTGCCAGCAGCGAGGCGACAGGGCTCCAAGAGACCCAGTACTTC.

V is TRBV6-1 and J is TRBJ2-7; tentative D call: TRBD1 (6 bases). The CDR3 spans 11 residues. Trimming pared 8 bases from V and 3 bases from J, leaving 8 bases between. Germline values: CDR1 MNHNS, CDR2 SASEGT. CDR3 in DNA: TGTGCCAGCGGGGACATCTACGAGCAGTACTTC. It codes for CASGDIYEQYF.

The chain combines TRBV4-2 with TRBJ1-4, with TRBD1 identical over 9 bases. In germline, CDR1 is LGHNA, CDR2 YNFKEQ. The V gene end was trimmed by 5 bases and the J gene end by 8 bases; junction bases not matched to a gene: 9. This CDR3 is 15 amino acids long. In DNA form, the CDR3 reads TGTGCCAGCAGCGCTCCGGACAGGGGTGGGGAAAAACTGTTTTTT. The encoded protein is CASSAPDRGGEKLFF.

The chain combines TRBV6-6 with TRBJ2-7, with TRBD1 identical over 10 bases. CDR3 length: 14 residues. V lost 6 bases and J lost 6; bases outside the gene matches: 8. Germline lookup yields CDR1 MNHNY and CDR2 SVGAGI (reference sequence). CDR3 coding DNA: TGTGCCAGCAGCCAATCCGGGACAGGGGTCGAGCAGTACTTC. As protein: CASSQSGTGVEQYF.

This rearrangement joins TRBV5-5 to TRBJ1-2; a possible D gene is TRBD1 (5 bases). V lost 4 bases to trimming and J lost 4 bases, with 14 bases between them. The CDR3 has 14 residues. Germline CDR1 and CDR2: SGHKS and YYEKEE (reference sequence). Here the CDR3 DNA reads TGTGCCAGCAGCCCCGGGGGGGGAGGCTATGGCTACACCTTC. Encoded protein: CASSPGGGGYGYTF.

The rearrangement uses TRBV4-1 and TRBJ2-1, with 9 bases aligning to TRBD2. From germline, CDR1 is MGHRA and CDR2 YSYEKL. With 1 base clipped from V and 7 bases from J, the junction kept 17 bases outside the gene matches. The CDR3 is 19 residues long. The CDR3: CASSQARLAGAKFVNEQFF. As DNA, the CDR3 is TGCGCCAGCAGCCAAGCCCGATTAGCGGGAGCGAAGTTTGTGAATGAGCAGTTCTTC.

CDR3 nucleotides: TGTGCCAGCAGCTTGGGACAGCCCTCGAACAATGAGCAGTTCTTC. It translates to CASSLGQPSNNEQFF. The chain couples TRBV7-2 to TRBJ2-1; 7 bases line up with TRBD1. Germline V gene data show CDR1 as SGHTA and CDR2 as FQGNSA. The CDR3 consists of 15 residues. After removal of 3 bases from V and 5 bases from J, the junction contained 7 bases not matched to a gene. Full variable domain (missing parts from reference TRBV7-2 and TRBJ2-1): GAGVSQSPSNKVTEKGKDVELRCDPISGHTALYWYRQSLGQGLEFLIYFQGNSAPDKSGLPSDRFSAERTGGSVSTLTIQRTQQEDSAVYLCASSLGQPSNNEQFFGPGTRLTVL.

The V call is TRBV7-9, the J call TRBJ1-1, with D perhaps matching TRBD1 (5 bases). The CDR3 spans 15 residues. The germline V and J ends were trimmed by 4 bases and 1 base, with 13 bases remaining between them. Germline CDR1 and CDR2: SEHNR and FQNEAQ (reference sequence). The CDR3 coding sequence is TGTGCCAGCAGCTCAAGGGACGGAGCGAACACTGAAGCTTTCTTT. Translating it yields CASSSRDGANTEAFF. The full variable domain, rest sourced from reference TRBV7-9 and TRBJ1-1, is DTGVSQNPRHKITKRGQNVTFRCDPISEHNRLYWYRQTLGQGPEFLTYFQNEAQLEKSRLLSDRFSAERPKGSFSTLEIQRTEQGDSAMYLCASSSRDGANTEAFFGQGTRLTVV.

This chain's CDR3 is CASSLGREAYEQYF. The CDR3 region has the DNA TGTGCCAGCAGCTTGGGTCGGGAGGCCTACGAGCAGTACTTC. The chain recombines TRBV7-2 with TRBJ2-7; TRBD2 agrees at 7 bases. CDR3 size: 14 residues. CDR1 and CDR2 (germline): SGHTA, FQGNSA. Trimming took 3 bases from V and 2 from J; bases not matched to a gene: 4.

V and J are TRBV4-1 and TRBJ2-1; 8 bases match TRBD2. From germline, CDR1 is MGHRA and CDR2 YSYEKL. V lost 1 base, J lost 8 bases, and 13 bases stayed unmatched. The CDR3 length is 17 residues. DNA of the CDR3: TGCGCCAGCAGCCAAGTGGTTCGGGTAGCGGGATGGGATGAGCAGTTCTTC. It specifies CASSQVVRVAGWDEQFF.

DNA for the CDR3: TGTGCCAGCAGGTCACAGGGGGCGAGCGAAAAACTGTTTTTT. This gives the protein CASRSQGASEKLFF. This chain uses TRBV6-6 with TRBJ1-4; 9 bases are shared with TRBD1. This CDR3 comprises 14 residues. Germline lookup yields CDR1 MNHNY and CDR2 SVGAGI (reference sequence). V gave up 6 bases and J gave up 8 bases; unmatched junction bases: 7.

The genes are TRBV19 and TRBJ2-1; a weak D match, TRBD2 (5 bases). The CDR3 is 13 residues long. Germline V lookup: CDR1 LNHDA, CDR2 SQIVND (reference sequence). With 1 base removed from V and 9 bases from J, the gap between germline ends came to 10 bases. CDR3 DNA sequence: TGTGCCAGTAGTATAGTAACGGGAAGTGAGCAGTTCTTC. It specifies CASSIVTGSEQFF.

This clone was counted a few times. The chain uses TRBV11-3 and TRBJ1-3, with a possible D match to TRBD1 (5 bases). The V gene's germline CDR1 is SGHNT and CDR2 YENEEA. The CDR3 is 13 amino acids. The germline V and J ends were trimmed by 5 bases and 7 bases, with 12 bases remaining between them. The CDR3, as DNA: TGTGCCAGCAGCCCCTCTGGGGGGAACACCATATATTTT. Translation gives CASSPSGGNTIYF. The full variable domain, its missing parts supplied by reference TRBV11-3 and TRBJ1-3, is EAGVVQSPRYKIIEKKQPVAFWCNPISGHNTLYWYLQNLGQGPELLIRYENEEAVDDSQLPKDRFSAERLKGVDSTLKIQPAELGDSAVYLCASSPSGGNTIYFGEGSWLTVV.

This clone came up once. The V call is TRBV7-9, the J call TRBJ2-3; tentative D call: TRBD2 (5 bases). Germline CDR1 and CDR2: SEHNR and FQNEAQ (reference sequence). The CDR3 is 16 amino acids. The V end lost 2 bases, the J end lost 6 bases, and 18 bases lay between the germline ends. CDR3 sequence reads: CASSLPDWGREDTQYF. CDR3 DNA: TGTGCCAGCAGCTTACCCGACTGGGGAAGGGAGGATACGCAGTATTTT.

The V and J genes are TRBV13 and TRBJ1-2, with a weak D call TRBD1 (5 bases). The CDR3 is 16 residues long. The V and J ends lost 5 bases and 4 bases respectively, with 20 bases between them. The germline gives CDR1 PRHDT, CDR2 FYEKMQ (reference sequence). In nucleotides, the CDR3 is TGTGCCAGCAGCGATAACGGAGGGACGGTATCCTATGGCTACACCTTC. This translates into CASSDNGGTVSYGYTF.

This clone was counted once. The V gene is TRBV6-5, the J gene TRBJ1-2; 7 bases are a match to TRBD1. V shed 0 bases, J shed 6 bases, and the junction held 4 bases outside the gene matches. Per the germline V gene, CDR1 is MNHEY and CDR2 is SVGAGI. The CDR3 has 14 amino acids. CDR3 in amino acids: CASSYSGQGDGYTF. The CDR3 region has the DNA TGTGCCAGCAGTTACTCGGGTCAGGGGGATGGCTACACCTTC.

This chain uses TRBV5-5 with TRBJ1-2, with 10 bases aligning to TRBD1. Germline V gene data show CDR1 as SGHKS and CDR2 as YYEKEE (reference sequence). Trimming at V came to 4 bases and at J to 2 bases, leaving 8 bases not matched to a gene. CDR3 length: 16 residues. The CDR3 loop is CASSEKGTGVNYGYTF. DNA of the CDR3: TGTGCCAGCAGCGAGAAAGGGACAGGGGTCAACTATGGCTACACCTTC.

This clone was counted a few times. This rearrangement joins TRBV7-2 to TRBJ1-3, with D perhaps matching TRBD1 (6 bases). This CDR3 is 14 amino acids long. The germline V and J ends were trimmed by 7 bases and 1 base, with 11 bases remaining between them. Germline-derived CDR1 and CDR2 are SGHTA and FQGNSA. CDR3 residues: CASNRGGSGNTIYF. CDR3 bases: TGTGCCAGCAATAGAGGGGGGTCTGGAAACACCATATATTTT.

V usage is TRBV2 and J usage is TRBJ1-2, with a tentative D call TRBD1 (5 bases). Trimming left V 4 bases short and J 6 bases short, with 12 bases between. The CDR3 length is 13 residues. CDR1 and CDR2 from the germline V gene are SNHLY and FYNNEI. This CDR3 reads CASSGGAGNGYTF. The CDR3 nucleotides are TGTGCCAGCAGTGGAGGGGCAGGTAATGGCTACACCTTC.

This clone was found once. The chain recombines TRBV19 with TRBJ1-2; TRBD1 matches 10 bases. Germline loops: CDR1 LNHDA, CDR2 SQIVND (reference sequence). The CDR3 has 14 amino acids. After removal of 6 bases from V and 4 bases from J, the junction contained 5 bases not matched to a gene. CDR3 bases: TGTGCCAGTAGAGCGGGACAGGGGATCTATGGCTACACCTTC. This codes for CASRAGQGIYGYTF.

V and J are TRBV11-2 and TRBJ2-3, with 8 nucleotides matching TRBD2. CDR1 and CDR2 (germline): SGHAT, FQNNGV. The CDR3 has 18 residues. J lost 1 base, V lost 5 bases, and 14 bases had no gene match. CDR3 loop: CASSRPLGRARGTDTQYF. The CDR3 DNA reads TGTGCCAGCAGCAGGCCCCTCGGGAGGGCGCGGGGCACAGATACGCAGTATTTT.

This clone has more than one count but fewer than ten. The chain employs TRBV19 and TRBJ1-2; D remains ambiguous. Germline lookup yields CDR1 LNHDA and CDR2 SQIVND (reference sequence). The CDR3 is 12 residues long. The V and J ends lost 0 bases and 4 bases respectively, with 3 bases between them. The CDR3 loop reads CASSIDLYGYTF. The CDR3 nucleotides read TGTGCCAGTAGTATAGACCTCTATGGCTACACCTTC.

The V gene is TRBV6-5, the J gene TRBJ1-2; D call uncertain. The CDR3 length is 14 residues. Germline CDR1 and CDR2: MNHEY and SVGAGI. V dropped 0 bases and J dropped 5 bases, with 10 bases sitting between them. In DNA form, the CDR3 reads TGTGCCAGCAGTTACTCGGGGAAGGCGTATGGCTACACCTTC. Protein product: CASSYSGKAYGYTF.

This clone came up once. The chain employs TRBV28 and TRBJ2-1, with D possibly being TRBD1 (6 bases). Germline V gene data show CDR1 as MDHEN and CDR2 as SYDVKM. This CDR3 spans 15 amino acids. With 7 bases removed from V and 1 base from J, the gap between germline ends came to 14 bases. CDR3 in amino acids: CASTSTGRSYNEQFF. CDR3 sequence (DNA): TGTGCCAGCACCAGTACAGGGAGATCCTACAATGAGCAGTTCTTC.

The chain employs TRBV28 and TRBJ2-7, with 11 nucleotides matching TRBD2. V was pared by 1 base and J by 0 bases, with 8 bases of the junction left unmatched. CDR1 and CDR2 (germline): MDHEN, SYDVKM. This CDR3 has 18 amino acids. CDR3 loop: CASSLSLSGRASSYEQYF. The CDR3 DNA follows: TGTGCCAGCAGTTTATCCCTTAGCGGGAGGGCCAGCTCCTACGAGCAGTACTTC.